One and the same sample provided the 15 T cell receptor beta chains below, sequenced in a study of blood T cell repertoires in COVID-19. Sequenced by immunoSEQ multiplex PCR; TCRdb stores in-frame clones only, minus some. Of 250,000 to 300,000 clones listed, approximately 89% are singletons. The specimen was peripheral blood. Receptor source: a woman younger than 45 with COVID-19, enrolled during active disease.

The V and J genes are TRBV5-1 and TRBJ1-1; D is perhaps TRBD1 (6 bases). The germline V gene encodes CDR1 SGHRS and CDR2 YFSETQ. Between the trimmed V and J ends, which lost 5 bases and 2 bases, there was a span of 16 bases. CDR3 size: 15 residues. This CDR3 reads CASRQGEWGNTEAFF. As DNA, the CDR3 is TGCGCCAGCAGACAGGGTGAGTGGGGAAACACTGAAGCTTTCTTT.

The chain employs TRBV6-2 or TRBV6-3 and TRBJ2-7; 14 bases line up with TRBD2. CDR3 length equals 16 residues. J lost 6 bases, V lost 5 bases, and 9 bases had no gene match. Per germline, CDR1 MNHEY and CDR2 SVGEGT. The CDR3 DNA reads TGTGCCAGCAGTCCCAGGGGACTAGCGGGAGTCCGCGAGCAGTACTTC. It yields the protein CASSPRGLAGVREQYF.

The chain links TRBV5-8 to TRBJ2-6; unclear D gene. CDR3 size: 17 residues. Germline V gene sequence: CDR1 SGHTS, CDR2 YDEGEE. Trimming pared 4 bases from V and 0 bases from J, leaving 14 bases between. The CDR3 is CASSSPVTRSGANVLTF. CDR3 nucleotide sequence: TGTGCCAGCAGCAGCCCCGTCACTCGCTCTGGGGCCAACGTCCTGACTTTC.

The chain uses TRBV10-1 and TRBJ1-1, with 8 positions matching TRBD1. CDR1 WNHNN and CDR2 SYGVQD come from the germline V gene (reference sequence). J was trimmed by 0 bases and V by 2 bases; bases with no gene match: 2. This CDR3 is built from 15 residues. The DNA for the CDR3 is TGCGCCAGCAGTGAGAACAGGGGGGTGAACACTGAAGCTTTCTTT. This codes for CASSENRGVNTEAFF.

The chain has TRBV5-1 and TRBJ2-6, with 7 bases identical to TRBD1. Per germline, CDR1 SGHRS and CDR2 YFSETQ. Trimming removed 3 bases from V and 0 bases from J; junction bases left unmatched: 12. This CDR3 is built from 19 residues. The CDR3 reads CASSSAYWTGNSGANVLTF. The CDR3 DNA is TGCGCCAGCAGCTCCGCCTATTGGACAGGAAACTCTGGGGCCAACGTCCTGACTTTC.

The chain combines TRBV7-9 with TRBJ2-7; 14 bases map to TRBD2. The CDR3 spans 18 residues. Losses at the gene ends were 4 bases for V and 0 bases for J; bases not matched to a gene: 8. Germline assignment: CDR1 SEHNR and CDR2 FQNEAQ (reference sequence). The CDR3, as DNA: TGTGCCAGCAGCTCTTGGACTAGCGGGAGGTCTTTCTCCTACGAGCAGTACTTC. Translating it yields CASSSWTSGRSFSYEQYF.

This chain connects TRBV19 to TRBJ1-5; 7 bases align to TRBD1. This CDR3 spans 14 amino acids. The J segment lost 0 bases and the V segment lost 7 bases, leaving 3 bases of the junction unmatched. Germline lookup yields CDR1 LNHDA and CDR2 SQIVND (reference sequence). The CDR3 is CASTGTASNQPQHF. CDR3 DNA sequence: TGTGCCAGTACCGGGACAGCTAGCAATCAGCCCCAGCATTTT.

CDR3 amino acids: CASSSSGTSGQKSSYNEQFF. The CDR3, as DNA: TGTGCCAGCAGCTCCTCCGGGACTAGCGGACAGAAAAGCTCCTACAATGAGCAGTTCTTC. The J gene is TRBJ2-1, the V gene TRBV11-3, with 11 nucleotides matching TRBD2. CDR3 size: 20 residues. Trimming removed 4 bases from V and 0 bases from J; junction bases left unmatched: 14. The germline V gene encodes CDR1 SGHNT and CDR2 YENEEA.

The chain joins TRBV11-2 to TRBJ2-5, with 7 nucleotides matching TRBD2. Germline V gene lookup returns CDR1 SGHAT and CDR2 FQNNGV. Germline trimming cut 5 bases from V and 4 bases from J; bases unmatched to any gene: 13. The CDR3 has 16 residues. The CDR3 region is CASSPPSVRGRETQYF. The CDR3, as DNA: TGTGCCAGCAGCCCCCCTAGCGTTCGCGGGAGAGAGACCCAGTACTTC. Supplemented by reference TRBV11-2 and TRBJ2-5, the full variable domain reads EAGVAQSPRYKIIEKRQSVAFWCNPISGHATLYWYQQILGQGPKLLIQFQNNGVVDDSQLPKDRFSAERLKGVDSTLKIQPAKLEDSAVYLCASSPPSVRGRETQYFGPGTRLLVL.

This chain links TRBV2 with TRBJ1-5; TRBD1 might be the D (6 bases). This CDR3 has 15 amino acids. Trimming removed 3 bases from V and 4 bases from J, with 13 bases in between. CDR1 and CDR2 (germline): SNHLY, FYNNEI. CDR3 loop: CASSESQGGNQPQHF. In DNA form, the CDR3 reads TGTGCCAGCAGTGAGTCACAGGGAGGGAATCAGCCCCAGCATTTT.

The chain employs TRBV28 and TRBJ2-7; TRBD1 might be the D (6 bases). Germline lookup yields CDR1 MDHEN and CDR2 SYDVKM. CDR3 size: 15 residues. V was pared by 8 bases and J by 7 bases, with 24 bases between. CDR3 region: CASGSIQGSLGEQYF. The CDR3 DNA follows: TGTGCCAGCGGATCAATCCAGGGGTCGTTGGGAGAGCAGTACTTC. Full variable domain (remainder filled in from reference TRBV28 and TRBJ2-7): DVKVTQSSRYLVKRTGEKVFLECVQDMDHENMFWYRQDPGLGLRLIYFSYDVKMKEKGDIPEGYSVSREKKERFSLILESASTNQTSMYLCASGSIQGSLGEQYFGPGTRLTVT.

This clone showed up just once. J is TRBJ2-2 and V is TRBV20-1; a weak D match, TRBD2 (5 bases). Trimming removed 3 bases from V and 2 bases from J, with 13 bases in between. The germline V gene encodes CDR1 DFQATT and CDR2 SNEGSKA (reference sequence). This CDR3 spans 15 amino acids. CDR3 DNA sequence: TGCAGTGCTAGTCACCGGGAACATAACACCGGGGAGCTGTTTTTT. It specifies CSASHREHNTGELFF.

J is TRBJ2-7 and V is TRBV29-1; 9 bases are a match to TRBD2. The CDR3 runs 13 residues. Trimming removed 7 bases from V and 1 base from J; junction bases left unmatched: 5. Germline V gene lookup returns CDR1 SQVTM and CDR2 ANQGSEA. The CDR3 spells CSAIAGASYEQYF. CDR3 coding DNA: TGCAGCGCAATAGCGGGGGCTTCCTACGAGCAGTACTTC.

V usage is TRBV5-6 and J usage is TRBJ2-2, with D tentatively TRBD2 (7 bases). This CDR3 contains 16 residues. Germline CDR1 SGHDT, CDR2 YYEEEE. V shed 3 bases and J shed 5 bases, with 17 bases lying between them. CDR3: CASSSLRGGRTGELFF. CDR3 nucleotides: TGTGCCAGCAGCTCCCTGAGGGGGGGAAGGACCGGGGAGCTGTTTTTT.

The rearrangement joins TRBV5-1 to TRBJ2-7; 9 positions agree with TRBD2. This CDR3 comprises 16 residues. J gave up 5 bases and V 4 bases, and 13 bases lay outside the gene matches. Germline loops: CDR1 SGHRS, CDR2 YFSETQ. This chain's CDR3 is CASSGGLAGGPHEQYF. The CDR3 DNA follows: TGCGCCAGCAGCGGGGGCCTCGCGGGAGGGCCGCACGAGCAGTACTTC.